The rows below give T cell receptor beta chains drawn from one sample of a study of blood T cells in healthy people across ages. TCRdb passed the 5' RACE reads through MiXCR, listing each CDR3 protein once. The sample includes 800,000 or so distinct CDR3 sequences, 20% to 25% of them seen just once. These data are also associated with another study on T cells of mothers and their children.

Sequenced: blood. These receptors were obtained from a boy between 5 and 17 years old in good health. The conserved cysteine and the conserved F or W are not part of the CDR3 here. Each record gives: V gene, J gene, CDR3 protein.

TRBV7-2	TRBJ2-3	ASSLAHLTSGRKADTQY
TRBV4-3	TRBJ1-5	ASSQDTDTSNQPQH
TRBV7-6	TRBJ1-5	ASSLTGYQPQH
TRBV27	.	ASSPSSRDEQF
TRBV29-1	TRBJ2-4	SVLSPGLEGWNIQY
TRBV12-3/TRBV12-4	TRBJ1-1	ASSLEGWPEAF
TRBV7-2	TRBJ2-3	ASSEKLRSGRTDTQY
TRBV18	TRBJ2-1	ASSLATSVFNEQF
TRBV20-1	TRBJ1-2	SARDTAVNYGYT
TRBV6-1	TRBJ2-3	ASSPSGTANTDTQY
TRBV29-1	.	SVERQGQEIGTQY
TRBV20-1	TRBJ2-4	SGALAGAKNIQY
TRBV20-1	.	SASGRARETQY
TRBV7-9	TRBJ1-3	ASSSGDGGSGNTIY
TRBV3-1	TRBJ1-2	ASSPGLQGYT
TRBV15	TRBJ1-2	ATSSPYQTNLDYGYT
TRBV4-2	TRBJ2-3	ASSQGTSGADTQY
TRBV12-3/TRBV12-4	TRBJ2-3	ASSPAGVKSTDTQY
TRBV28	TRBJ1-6	ASRSGQGANSPLH
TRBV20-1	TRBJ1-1	SARIVGNTEAF
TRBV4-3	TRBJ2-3	ASSQRTGDYKPDTQY
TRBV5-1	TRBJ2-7	ASSLTRGEQY
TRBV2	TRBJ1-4	ASSELGSLNEKLF
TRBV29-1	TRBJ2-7	SVYGGRFHEQY
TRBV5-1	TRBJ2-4	VSSFAASDSGKGLAKNIQY
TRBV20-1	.	SARPYLASYEQY
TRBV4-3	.	ASSQLREGNEQF
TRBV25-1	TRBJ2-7	ASSNPGGSGEQY
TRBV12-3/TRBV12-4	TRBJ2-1	ASSPGRGGYNEQF
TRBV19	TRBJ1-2	ASTTRQKNYGYT
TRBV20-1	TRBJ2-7	SALTGTGGENEQY
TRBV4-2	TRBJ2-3	ASSQRVGGTSGTSTDTQY
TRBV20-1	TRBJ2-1	GARDRERGPYNEQF
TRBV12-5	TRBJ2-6	ASGLNRRDKKAGANVLT
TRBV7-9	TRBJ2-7	ASSLVREQGEQY
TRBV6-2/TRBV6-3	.	ASSSPLDYSYEQY
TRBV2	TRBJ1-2	ASSGGAHPNYGYT
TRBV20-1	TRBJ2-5	SARGPSGVWEQY
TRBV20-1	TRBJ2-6	SARAGVGAHGANVLT
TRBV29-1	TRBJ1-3	SAGTANSGNTIY
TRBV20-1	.	SARGGSGASTDTQH
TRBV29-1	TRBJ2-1	SAPGRSSYNEQF
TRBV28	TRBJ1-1	ASSFFGRDPEAF
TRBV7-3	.	ASSLSPAVDCNEQF
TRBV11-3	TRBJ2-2	ASSQQGHGELF
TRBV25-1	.	ASSEPVGATQY
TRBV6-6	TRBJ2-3	ASSYEATATDTQY
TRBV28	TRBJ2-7	ASSFSDSSYEQY
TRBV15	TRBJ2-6	ATSRDSLLKGARGPGANVLT
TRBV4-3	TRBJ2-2	ASSQDAAGALRGELF
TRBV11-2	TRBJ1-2	ASSLVEGGGYGYT
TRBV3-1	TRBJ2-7	ASSPRPTFSYEQY
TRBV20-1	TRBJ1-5	SANRELISNQPQH
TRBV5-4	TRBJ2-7	ASSTGLQTYEQY
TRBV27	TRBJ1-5	ASSLKDSKKQH
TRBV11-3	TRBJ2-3	ASSFTSGFGGARVDTQY
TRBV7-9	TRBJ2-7	ASSLETGGDEQY